This T cell receptor (beta chain) was recovered during a study of regulatory T cells in long-lasting Graves disease. Germline V gene lookup returns CDR1 SEHNR and CDR2 FQNEAQ (reference sequence). The CDR3 has 20 amino acids. V dropped 5 bases and J dropped 3; count of bases not matched to a gene: 21. On this clonotype: What it recognizes is unknown.

Study-level points and caveats: The study found persistent patients shared more public clonotypes (roughly 2,500) than new patients (around 1,000). Patients with persistent disease showed a bias toward TRBV28, TRBJ1-2 and TRBJ2-5.

Time point of the sample: persistent/refractory GD, antithyroid drugs over 5 years with positive TRAb. PBMC-derived RNA was used for the TCR library. Each patient gave around 8.1 milliliters of EDTA-anticoagulated peripheral blood. Arm-PCR of CDR3 regions and iRepertoire HTBI primers were used to build TCR beta libraries. TCRdb re-derived calls from the multiplex PCR reads in MiXCR, one entry per CDR3 protein. The sample contains 500,000 to 800,000 distinct CDR3 sequences, around 30% of which appear only once. This chain connects TRBV7-9 to TRBJ1-2, with 10 bases fitting TRBD1. The source was peripheral blood mononuclear cells (PBMCs), collected when the disease was refractory, from a patient treated with antithyroid drugs. This receptor was taken from a female donor with Graves disease. The CDR3 reads CASSGNAIRDRGNSDYGYTF. Written as DNA, the CDR3 is TGTGCCAGCAGCGGCAATGCAATCCGGGACAGGGGTAATTCCGACTATGGCTACACCTTC.